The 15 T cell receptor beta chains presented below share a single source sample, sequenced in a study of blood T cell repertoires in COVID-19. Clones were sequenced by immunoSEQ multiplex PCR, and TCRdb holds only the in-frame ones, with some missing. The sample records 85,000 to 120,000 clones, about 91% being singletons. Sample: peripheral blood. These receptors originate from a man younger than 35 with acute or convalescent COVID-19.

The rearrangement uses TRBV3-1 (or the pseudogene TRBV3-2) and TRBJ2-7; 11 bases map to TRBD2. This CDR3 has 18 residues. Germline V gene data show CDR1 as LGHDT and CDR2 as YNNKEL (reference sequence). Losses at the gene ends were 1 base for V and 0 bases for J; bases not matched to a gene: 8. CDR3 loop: CASSQGIPSGRTSYEQYF. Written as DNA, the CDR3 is TGTGCCAGCAGCCAAGGAATTCCTAGCGGGAGGACCTCCTACGAGCAGTACTTC.

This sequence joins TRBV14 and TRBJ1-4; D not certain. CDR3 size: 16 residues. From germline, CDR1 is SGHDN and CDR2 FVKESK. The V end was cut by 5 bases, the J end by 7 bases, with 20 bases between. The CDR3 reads CASSSHRRSGGEKLFF. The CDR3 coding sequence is TGTGCCAGCAGCTCCCACCGCAGATCTGGAGGTGAAAAACTGTTTTTT.

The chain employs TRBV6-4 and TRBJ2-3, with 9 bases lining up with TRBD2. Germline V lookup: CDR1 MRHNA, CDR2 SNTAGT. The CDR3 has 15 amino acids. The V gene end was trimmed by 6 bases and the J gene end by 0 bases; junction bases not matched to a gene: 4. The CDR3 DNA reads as TGTGCCAGCAGAGCTAGCGGGGTTAGCACAGATACGCAGTATTTT. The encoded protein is CASRASGVSTDTQYF.

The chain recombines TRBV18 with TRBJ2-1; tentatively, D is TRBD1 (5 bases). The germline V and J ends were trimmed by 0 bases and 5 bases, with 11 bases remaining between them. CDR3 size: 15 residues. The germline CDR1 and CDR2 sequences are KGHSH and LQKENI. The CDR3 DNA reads TGTGCCAGCTCACCACCACAGGTAGTAAACAATGAGCAGTTCTTC. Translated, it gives CASSPPQVVNNEQFF.

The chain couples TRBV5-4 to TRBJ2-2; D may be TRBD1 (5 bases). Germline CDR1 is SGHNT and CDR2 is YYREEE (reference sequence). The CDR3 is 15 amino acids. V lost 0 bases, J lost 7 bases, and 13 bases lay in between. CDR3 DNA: TGTGCCAGCAGCTTGGCCAACAGGTGGGACGGGGAGCTGTTTTTT. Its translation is CASSLANRWDGELFF.

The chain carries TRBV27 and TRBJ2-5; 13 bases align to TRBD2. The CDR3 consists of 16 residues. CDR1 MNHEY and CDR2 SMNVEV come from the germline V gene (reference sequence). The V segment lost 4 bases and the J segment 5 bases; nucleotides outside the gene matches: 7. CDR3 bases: TGTGCCAGCAGTTACACCGGGACTAGCGGGGCGGAGACCCAGTACTTC. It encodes CASSYTGTSGAETQYF.

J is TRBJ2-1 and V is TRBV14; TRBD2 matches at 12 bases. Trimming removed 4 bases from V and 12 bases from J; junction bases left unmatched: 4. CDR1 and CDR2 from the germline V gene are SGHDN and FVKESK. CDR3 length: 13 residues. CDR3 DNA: TGTGCCAGCAGCCTCCGGACTAGCGGGGCGCAGTTCTTC. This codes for CASSLRTSGAQFF.

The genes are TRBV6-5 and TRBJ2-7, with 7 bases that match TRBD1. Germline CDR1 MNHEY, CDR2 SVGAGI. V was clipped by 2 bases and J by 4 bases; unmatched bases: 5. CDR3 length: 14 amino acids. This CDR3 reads CASSYAGGSYEQYF. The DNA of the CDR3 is TGTGCCAGCAGTTACGCAGGGGGTAGTTACGAGCAGTACTTC.

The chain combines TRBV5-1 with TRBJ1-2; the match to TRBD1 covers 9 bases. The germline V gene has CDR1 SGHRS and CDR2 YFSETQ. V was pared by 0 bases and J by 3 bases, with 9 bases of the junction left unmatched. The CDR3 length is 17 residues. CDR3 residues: CASSLGRYRGQDYGYTF. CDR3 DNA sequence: TGCGCCAGCAGCTTGGGAAGATACAGGGGGCAGGACTATGGCTACACCTTC.

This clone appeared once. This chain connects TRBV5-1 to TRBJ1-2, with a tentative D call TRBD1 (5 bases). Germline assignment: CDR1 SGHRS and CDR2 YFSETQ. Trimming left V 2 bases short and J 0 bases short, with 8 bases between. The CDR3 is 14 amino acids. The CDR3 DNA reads TGCGCCAGCAGCTTACAGGAGCCTAACTATGGCTACACCTTC. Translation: CASSLQEPNYGYTF.

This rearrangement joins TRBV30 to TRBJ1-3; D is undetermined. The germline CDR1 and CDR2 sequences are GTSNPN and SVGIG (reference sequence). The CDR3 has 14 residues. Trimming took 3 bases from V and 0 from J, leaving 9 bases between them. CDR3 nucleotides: TGTGCCTGGAGAGTAGGGAGCTCTGGAAACACCATATATTTT. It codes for CAWRVGSSGNTIYF.

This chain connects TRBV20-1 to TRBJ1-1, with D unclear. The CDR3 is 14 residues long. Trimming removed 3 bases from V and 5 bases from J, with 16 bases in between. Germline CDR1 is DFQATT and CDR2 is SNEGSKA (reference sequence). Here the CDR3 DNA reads TGCAGTGCTAGTCCGGGCGGGTCGAGAACTGAAGCTTTCTTT. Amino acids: CSASPGGSRTEAFF.

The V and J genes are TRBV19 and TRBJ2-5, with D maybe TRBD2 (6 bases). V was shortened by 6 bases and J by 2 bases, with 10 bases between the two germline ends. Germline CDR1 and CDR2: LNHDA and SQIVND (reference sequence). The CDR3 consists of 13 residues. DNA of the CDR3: TGTGCCAGTAGAAGCGGGTCGCAAGAGACCCAGTACTTC. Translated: CASRSGSQETQYF.

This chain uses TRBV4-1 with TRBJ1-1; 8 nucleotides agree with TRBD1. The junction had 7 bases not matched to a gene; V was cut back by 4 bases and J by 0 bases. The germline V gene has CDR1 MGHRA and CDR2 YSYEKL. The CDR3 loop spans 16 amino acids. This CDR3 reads CASSLQQQGVNTEAFF. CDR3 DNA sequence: TGCGCCAGCAGCCTACAGCAACAGGGGGTGAACACTGAAGCTTTCTTT.

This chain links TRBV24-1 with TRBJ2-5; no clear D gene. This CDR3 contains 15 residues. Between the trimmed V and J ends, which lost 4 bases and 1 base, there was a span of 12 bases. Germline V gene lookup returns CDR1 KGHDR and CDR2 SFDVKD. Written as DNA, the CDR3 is TGTGCCACCAGTGACCCCGCAGTTTTCCAAGAGACCCAGTACTTC. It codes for CATSDPAVFQETQYF.